This T cell receptor beta chain was captured by sequencing in a study of T cells in Graves' hyperthyroidism and ophthalmopathy. Researchers amplified the TCR beta CDR3 regions from RNA transcripts. RT-PCR in the first round (using the HTBI primer set) targeted the TCR CDR3. TCRdb independently ran MiXCR on the multiplex PCR reads; one entry per CDR3 protein. The sample holds fewer than 900,000 distinct CDR3 sequences, around 15% seen once. This clonotype was found many times. This CDR3 comprises 14 residues. CDR1 is SGHTA and CDR2 is FQGTGA in the germline V gene. With 2 bases removed from V and 5 bases from J, the gap between germline ends came to 12 bases.

The clonotype comes from a man between 18 and 29 years old with Graves' hyperthyroidism. Specimen: blood. This sequence joins TRBV7-3 and TRBJ2-5; possible D gene TRBD2, 6 bases. CDR3 DNA: TGTGCCAGCAGCTTAGGAGGGCGTTCGGAGACCCAGTACTTC. This gives the protein CASSLGGRSETQYF.